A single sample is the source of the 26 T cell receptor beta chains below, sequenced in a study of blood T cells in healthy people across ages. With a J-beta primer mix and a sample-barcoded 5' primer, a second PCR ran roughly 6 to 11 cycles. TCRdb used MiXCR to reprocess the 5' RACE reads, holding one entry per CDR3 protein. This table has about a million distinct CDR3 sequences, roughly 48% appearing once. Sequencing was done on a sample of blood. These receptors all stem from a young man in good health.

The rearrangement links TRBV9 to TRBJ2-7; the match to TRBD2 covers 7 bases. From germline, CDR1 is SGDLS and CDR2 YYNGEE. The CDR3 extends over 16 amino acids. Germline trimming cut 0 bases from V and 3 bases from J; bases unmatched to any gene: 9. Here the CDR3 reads CASSVGGSGYFYEQYF. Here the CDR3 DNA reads TGTGCCAGCAGCGTAGGGGGTAGCGGGTACTTCTACGAGCAGTACTTC. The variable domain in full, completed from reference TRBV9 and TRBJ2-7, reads DSGVTQTPKHLITATGQRVTLRCSPRSGDLSVYWYQQSLDQGLQFLIQYYNGEERAKGNILERFSAQQFPDLHSELNLSSLELGDSALYFCASSVGGSGYFYEQYFGPGTRLTVT.

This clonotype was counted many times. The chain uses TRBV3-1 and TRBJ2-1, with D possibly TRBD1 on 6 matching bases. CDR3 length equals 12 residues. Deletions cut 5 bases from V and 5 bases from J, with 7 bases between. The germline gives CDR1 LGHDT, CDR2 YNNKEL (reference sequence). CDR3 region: CASSWTDNEQFF. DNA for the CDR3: TGTGCCAGCAGCTGGACAGACAATGAGCAGTTCTTC.

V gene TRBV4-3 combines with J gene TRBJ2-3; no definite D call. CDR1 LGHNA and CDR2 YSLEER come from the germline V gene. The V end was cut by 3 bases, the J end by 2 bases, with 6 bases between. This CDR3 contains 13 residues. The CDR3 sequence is CASSQTDTDTQYF. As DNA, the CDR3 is TGCGCCAGCAGCCAGACGGACACAGATACGCAGTATTTT.

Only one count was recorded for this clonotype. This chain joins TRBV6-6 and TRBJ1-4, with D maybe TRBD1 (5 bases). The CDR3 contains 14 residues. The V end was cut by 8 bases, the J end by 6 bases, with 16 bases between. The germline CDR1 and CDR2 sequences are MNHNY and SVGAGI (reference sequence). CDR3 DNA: TGTGCCAGCGCGGATAGGGGTGGAGATGAAAAACTGTTTTTT. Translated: CASADRGGDEKLFF.

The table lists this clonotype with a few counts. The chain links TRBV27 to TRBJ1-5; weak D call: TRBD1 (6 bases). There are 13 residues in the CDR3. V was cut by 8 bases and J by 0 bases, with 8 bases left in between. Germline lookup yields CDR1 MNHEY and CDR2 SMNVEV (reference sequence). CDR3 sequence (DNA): TGTGCCAGCGGGGGACATAGCAATCAGCCCCAGCATTTT. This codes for CASGGHSNQPQHF.

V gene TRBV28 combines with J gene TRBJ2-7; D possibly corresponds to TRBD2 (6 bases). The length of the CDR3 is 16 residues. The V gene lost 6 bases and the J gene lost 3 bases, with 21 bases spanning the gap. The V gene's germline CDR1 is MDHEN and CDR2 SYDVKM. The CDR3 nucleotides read TGTGCCAGCAGCTCCCTAGGGCGGGACCAACGCTACGAGCAGTACTTC. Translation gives CASSSLGRDQRYEQYF.

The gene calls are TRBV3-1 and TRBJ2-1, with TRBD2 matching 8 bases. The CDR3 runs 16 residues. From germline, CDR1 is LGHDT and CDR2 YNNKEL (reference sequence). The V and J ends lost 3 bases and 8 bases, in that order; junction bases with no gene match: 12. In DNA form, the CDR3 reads TGTGCCAGCAGCCACAGCGCGGGGGGACGGGGCGATGAGCAGTTCTTC. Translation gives CASSHSAGGRGDEQFF.

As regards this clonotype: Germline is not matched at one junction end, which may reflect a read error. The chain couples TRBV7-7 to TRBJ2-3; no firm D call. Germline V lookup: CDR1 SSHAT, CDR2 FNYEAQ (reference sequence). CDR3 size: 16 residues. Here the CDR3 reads CASSASRPPQTDTQYF. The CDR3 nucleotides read TGTGCTAGCAGCGCCTCGAGACCTCCGCAGACAGATACGCAGTATTTT.

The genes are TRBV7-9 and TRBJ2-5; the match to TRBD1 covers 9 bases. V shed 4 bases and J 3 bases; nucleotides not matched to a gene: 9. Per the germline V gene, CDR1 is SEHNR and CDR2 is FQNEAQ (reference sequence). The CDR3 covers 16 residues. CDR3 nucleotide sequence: TGTGCCAGCAGCTCCCTGGGACAGGGAGACAAAGAGACCCAGTACTTC. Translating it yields CASSSLGQGDKETQYF.

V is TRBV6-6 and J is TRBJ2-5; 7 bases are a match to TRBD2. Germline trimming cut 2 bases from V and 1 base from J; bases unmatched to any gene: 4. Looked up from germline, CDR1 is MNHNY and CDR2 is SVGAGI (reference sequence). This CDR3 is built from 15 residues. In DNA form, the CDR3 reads TGTGCCAGCAGTTACGGCGGGGGAAGCCAAGAGACCCAGTACTTC. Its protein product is CASSYGGGSQETQYF.

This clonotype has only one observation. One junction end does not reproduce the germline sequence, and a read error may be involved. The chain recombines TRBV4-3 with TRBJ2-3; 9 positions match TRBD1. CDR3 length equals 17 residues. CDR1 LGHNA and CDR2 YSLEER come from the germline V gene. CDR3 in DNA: TGCGCCGGCAGCCAAGATACCGGGACAGGGACAGTTAATACGCAGTATTTT. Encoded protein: CAGSQDTGTGTVNTQYF.

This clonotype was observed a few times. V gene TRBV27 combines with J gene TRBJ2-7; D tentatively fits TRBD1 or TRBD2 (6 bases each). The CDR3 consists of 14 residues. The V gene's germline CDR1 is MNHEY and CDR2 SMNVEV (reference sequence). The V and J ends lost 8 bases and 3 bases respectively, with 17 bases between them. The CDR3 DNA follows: TGTGCCAGCGGATACAGGGAGGACTACTACGAGCAGTACTTC. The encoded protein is CASGYREDYYEQYF.

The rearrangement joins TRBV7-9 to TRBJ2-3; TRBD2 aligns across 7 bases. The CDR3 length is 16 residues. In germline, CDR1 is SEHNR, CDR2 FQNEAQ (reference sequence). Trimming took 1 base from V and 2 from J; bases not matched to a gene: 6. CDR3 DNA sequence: TGTGCCAGCAGCTTAGTGCAGCGGGGACCCACAGATACGCAGTATTTT. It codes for CASSLVQRGPTDTQYF.

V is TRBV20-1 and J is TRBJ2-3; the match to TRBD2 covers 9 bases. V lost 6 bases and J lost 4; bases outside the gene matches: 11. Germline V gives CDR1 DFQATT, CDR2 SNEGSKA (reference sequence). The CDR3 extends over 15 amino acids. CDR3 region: CSAVSAGGLSDTQYF. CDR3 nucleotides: TGCAGTGCAGTCTCAGCGGGGGGCTTGTCAGATACGCAGTATTTT.

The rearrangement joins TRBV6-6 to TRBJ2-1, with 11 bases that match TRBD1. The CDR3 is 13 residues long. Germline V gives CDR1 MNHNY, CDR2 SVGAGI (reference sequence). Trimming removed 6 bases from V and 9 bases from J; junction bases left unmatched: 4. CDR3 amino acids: CASRAGTGGEQFF. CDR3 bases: TGTGCCAGCAGAGCCGGGACAGGGGGTGAGCAGTTCTTC.

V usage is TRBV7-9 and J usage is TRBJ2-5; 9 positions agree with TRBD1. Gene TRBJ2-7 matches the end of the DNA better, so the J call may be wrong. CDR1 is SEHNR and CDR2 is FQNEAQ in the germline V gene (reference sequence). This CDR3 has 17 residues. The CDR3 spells CASSTKTRGTGLDEQYF. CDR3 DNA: TGTGCCAGCAGCACAAAAACCCGCGGGACAGGGCTTGACGAGCAGTACTTC.

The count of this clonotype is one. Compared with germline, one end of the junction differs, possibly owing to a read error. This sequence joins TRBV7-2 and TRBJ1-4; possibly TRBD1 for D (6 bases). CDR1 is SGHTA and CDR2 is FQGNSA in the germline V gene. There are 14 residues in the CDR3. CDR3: CASSRQATNEKPFF. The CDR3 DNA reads TGTGCCAGCAGCCGACAGGCAACTAATGAAAAACCGTTTTTT.

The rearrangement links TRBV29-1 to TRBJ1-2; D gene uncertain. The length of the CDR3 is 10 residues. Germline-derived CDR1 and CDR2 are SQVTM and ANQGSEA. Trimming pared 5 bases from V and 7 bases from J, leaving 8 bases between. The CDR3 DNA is TGCAGCGTTCGGGATGGTGGCTACACCTTC. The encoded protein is CSVRDGGYTF.

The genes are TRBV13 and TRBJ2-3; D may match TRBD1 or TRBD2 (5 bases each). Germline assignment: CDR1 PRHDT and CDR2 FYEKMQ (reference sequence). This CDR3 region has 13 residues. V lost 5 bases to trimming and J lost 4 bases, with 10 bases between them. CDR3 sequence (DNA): TGTGCCAGCAGCGGGACCCACCCAGATACGCAGTATTTT. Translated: CASSGTHPDTQYF.

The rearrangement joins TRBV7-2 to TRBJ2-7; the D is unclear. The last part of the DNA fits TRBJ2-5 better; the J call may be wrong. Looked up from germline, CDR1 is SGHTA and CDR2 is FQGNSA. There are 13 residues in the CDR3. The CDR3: CASSLSTCRTQYF. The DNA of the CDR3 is TGTGCCAGCAGCTTAAGCACTTGCCGGACCCAGTACTTC.

The CDR3: CASSVQAGGLHEQYF. CDR3 sequence (DNA): TGTGCCAGCAGCGTTCAAGCGGGGGGGCTTCACGAGCAGTACTTC. The chain recombines TRBV9 with TRBJ2-7, with 10 bases that match TRBD2. The V gene end was trimmed by 2 bases and the J gene end by 5 bases; junction bases not matched to a gene: 7. The CDR3 contains 15 residues. Per germline, CDR1 SGDLS and CDR2 YYNGEE. Supplemented by reference TRBV9 and TRBJ2-7, the full variable domain reads DSGVTQTPKHLITATGQRVTLRCSPRSGDLSVYWYQQSLDQGLQFLIQYYNGEERAKGNILERFSAQQFPDLHSELNLSSLELGDSALYFCASSVQAGGLHEQYFGPGTRLTVT.

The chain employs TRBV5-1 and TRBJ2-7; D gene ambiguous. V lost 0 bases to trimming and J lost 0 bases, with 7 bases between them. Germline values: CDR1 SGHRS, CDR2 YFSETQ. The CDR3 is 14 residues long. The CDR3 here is CASSLVRVSYEQYF. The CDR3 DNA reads TGCGCCAGCAGCTTGGTCCGGGTCTCCTACGAGCAGTACTTC.

As DNA, the CDR3 is TGCGCCAGCAGCCCCTCGGACAGGCCACAGACTGAAGCTTTCTTT. Its translation is CASSPSDRPQTEAFF. The V gene is TRBV5-1, the J gene TRBJ1-1, with TRBD1 matching 7 bases. Germline CDR1 SGHRS, CDR2 YFSETQ. With V trimmed by 4 bases and J by 5 bases, 11 bases remained unmatched. There are 15 residues in the CDR3.

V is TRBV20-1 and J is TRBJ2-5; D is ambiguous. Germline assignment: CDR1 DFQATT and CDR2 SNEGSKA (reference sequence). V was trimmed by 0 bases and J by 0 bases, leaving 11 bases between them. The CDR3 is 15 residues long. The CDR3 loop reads CSARDRRFHQETQYF. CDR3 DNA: TGCAGTGCTAGAGATCGACGGTTCCACCAAGAGACCCAGTACTTC.

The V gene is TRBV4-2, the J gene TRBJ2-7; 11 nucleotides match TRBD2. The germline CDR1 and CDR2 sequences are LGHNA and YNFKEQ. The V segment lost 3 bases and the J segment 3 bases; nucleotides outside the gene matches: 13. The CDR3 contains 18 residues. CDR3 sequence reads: CASSQGLAGGRSIYEQYF. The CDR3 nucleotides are TGTGCCAGCAGCCAGGGGCTAGCGGGGGGCCGAAGCATCTACGAGCAGTACTTC.

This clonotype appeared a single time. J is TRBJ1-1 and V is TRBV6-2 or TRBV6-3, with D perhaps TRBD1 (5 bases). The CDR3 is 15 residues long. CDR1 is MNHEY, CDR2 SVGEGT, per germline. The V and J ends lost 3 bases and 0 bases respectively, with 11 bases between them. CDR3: CASSYWGSMNTEAFF. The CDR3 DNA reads TGTGCCAGCAGTTATTGGGGCAGCATGAACACTGAAGCTTTCTTT.